A selection of T cell receptor beta chains follows, all from one sample in a study of Graves' ophthalmopathy and Graves' hyperthyroidism. TCRdb reprocessed the multiplex PCR reads with MiXCR, giving one entry per CDR3 protein. Of 500,000 to 600,000 distinct CDR3 sequences in the sample, about 35% were seen once. Material for sequencing was peripheral blood or thyroid tissue (not recorded which). The receptors were sampled from an adult man with Graves' hyperthyroidism. Both conserved end residues are part of each CDR3. Each record gives: clone size, J gene, D gene, V gene, CDR3 protein, CDR3 DNA. D genes are given only for firm matches. Some rows have no size entry. The others give once, few or many, or a class for an expanded clone.

clone_size: many; j_call: TRBJ2-7; d_call: NA; v_call: TRBV25-1; cdr3_aa: CASTTGFYEQYF; cdr3_nt: TGTGCCAGCACTACAGGATTCTACGAGCAGTACTTC
clone_size: few; j_call: TRBJ2-7; d_call: TRBD1; v_call: TRBV6-5; cdr3_aa: CASSYYGQGLTYEQYF; cdr3_nt: TGTGCCAGCAGTTACTACGGACAGGGCCTAACCTACGAGCAGTACTTC
clone_size: NA; j_call: TRBJ2-3; d_call: NA; v_call: TRBV5-5; cdr3_aa: CASSLLDTDTQYF; cdr3_nt: TGCGCCAGCAGCTTGCTAGACACAGATACGCAGTATTTT
clone_size: NA; j_call: TRBJ2-5; d_call: NA; v_call: TRBV29-1; cdr3_aa: CSVEEGPRGLFQETQYF; cdr3_nt: TGCAGCGTTGAAGAGGGACCCCGCGGACTGTTCCAAGAGACCCAGTACTTC
clone_size: many; j_call: TRBJ1-1; d_call: NA; v_call: TRBV2; cdr3_aa: CASGVSMNTEAFF; cdr3_nt: TGTGCCAGCGGGGTCAGCATGAACACTGAAGCTTTCTTT
clone_size: many; j_call: TRBJ1-5; d_call: NA; v_call: TRBV4-1; cdr3_aa: CASSQEDSNQPQHF; cdr3_nt: TGCGCCAGCAGCCAAGAGGACAGCAATCAGCCCCAGCATTTT
clone_size: NA; j_call: TRBJ2-1; d_call: NA; v_call: TRBV2; cdr3_aa: CASSDSVSYNEQFF; cdr3_nt: TGTGCCAGTTCGGACAGTGTGTCCTACAATGAGCAGTTCTTC
clone_size: NA; j_call: TRBJ2-3; d_call: NA; v_call: TRBV10-1; cdr3_aa: CASSEGPTRGDTQYF; cdr3_nt: TGCGCCAGCAGTGAAGGCCCTACCCGGGGAGATACGCAGTATTTT
clone_size: NA; j_call: TRBJ2-5; d_call: TRBD2; v_call: TRBV20-1; cdr3_aa: CSASSLAGQRGRKETQYF; cdr3_nt: TGCAGTGCTAGTTCCCTAGCGGGACAGAGGGGGAGGAAAGAGACCCAGTACTTC
clone_size: NA; j_call: TRBJ2-5; d_call: NA; v_call: TRBV28; cdr3_aa: CASSFNPQETQYF; cdr3_nt: TGTGCCAGCAGTTTTAATCCCCAAGAGACCCAGTACTTC
clone_size: NA; j_call: TRBJ2-5; d_call: NA; v_call: TRBV15; cdr3_aa: CASLEGGETQYF; cdr3_nt: TGTGCCTCCCTTGAGGGCGGGGAGACCCAGTACTTC
clone_size: many; j_call: TRBJ1-2; d_call: TRBD1; v_call: TRBV19; cdr3_aa: CASSIGQDYGYTF; cdr3_nt: TGTGCCAGTAGTATTGGACAGGACTATGGCTACACCTTC
clone_size: NA; j_call: TRBJ2-7; d_call: NA; v_call: TRBV6-1; cdr3_aa: CASSFGLVLYEQYF; cdr3_nt: TGTGCCAGCAGTTTTGGTCTGGTCCTTTACGAGCAGTACTTC
clone_size: once; j_call: TRBJ2-6; d_call: NA; v_call: TRBV12-5; cdr3_aa: CASTTDGANVLTF; cdr3_nt: TGTGCCAGCACCACGGATGGGGCCAACGTCCTGACTTTC
clone_size: many; j_call: TRBJ1-4; d_call: NA; v_call: TRBV10-3; cdr3_aa: CAISESTEKLFF; cdr3_nt: TGTGCCATCAGTGAGTCGACAGAAAAACTGTTTTTT
clone_size: NA; j_call: TRBJ1-1; d_call: NA; v_call: TRBV6-5; cdr3_aa: CASSYSVGMNTEAFF; cdr3_nt: TGTGCCAGCAGTTACTCGGTCGGGATGAACACTGAAGCTTTCTTT
clone_size: few; j_call: TRBJ2-7; d_call: TRBD2; v_call: TRBV6-5; cdr3_aa: CASSYRTSGGTYEQYF; cdr3_nt: TGTGCCAGCAGTTACCGGACTAGCGGGGGCACCTACGAGCAGTACTTC
clone_size: many; j_call: TRBJ2-7; d_call: TRBD1; v_call: TRBV12-3/TRBV12-4; cdr3_aa: CASSSRTGLTAYEQYF; cdr3_nt: TGTGCCAGCAGTTCGCGGACAGGTTTGACTGCCTACGAGCAGTACTTC
clone_size: many; j_call: TRBJ2-7; d_call: TRBD2; v_call: TRBV7-9; cdr3_aa: CASSQPGTSGNYEQYF; cdr3_nt: TGCGCCAGCAGCCAACCTGGGACTAGCGGGAACTACGAGCAGTACTTC
clone_size: many; j_call: TRBJ1-3; d_call: NA; v_call: TRBV20-1; cdr3_aa: CSARSSSGNTIYF; cdr3_nt: TGCAGTGCTAGGTCGAGCTCTGGAAACACCATATATTTT
clone_size: many; j_call: TRBJ2-7; d_call: TRBD2; v_call: TRBV11-2; cdr3_aa: CASRATLAGADEQYF; cdr3_nt: TGTGCCAGCAGAGCTACCCTAGCGGGAGCCGACGAGCAGTACTTC
clone_size: NA; j_call: TRBJ1-2; d_call: NA; v_call: TRBV7-2; cdr3_aa: CASSHWGTGYIF; cdr3_nt: TGTGCCAGCAGCCACTGGGGAACAGGCTACATCTTC
clone_size: NA; j_call: TRBJ1-3; d_call: TRBD1; v_call: TRBV9; cdr3_aa: CASSQGQGFSGNTIYF; cdr3_nt: TGTGCCAGCAGCCAAGGACAGGGATTTTCTGGAAACACCATATATTTT
clone_size: NA; j_call: TRBJ2-3; d_call: NA; v_call: TRBV2; cdr3_aa: CASIAGATDTQYF; cdr3_nt: TGTGCCAGCATTGCGGGGGCCACAGATACGCAGTATTTT
clone_size: many; j_call: TRBJ2-6; d_call: NA; v_call: TRBV7-2; cdr3_aa: CASSPYLRQTGANVLTF; cdr3_nt: TGTGCCAGCAGCCCCTATCTACGACAGACCGGGGCCAACGTCCTGACTTTC
clone_size: many; j_call: TRBJ2-7; d_call: TRBD2; v_call: TRBV12-3/TRBV12-4; cdr3_aa: CASSPPGLASSYEQYF; cdr3_nt: TGTGCCAGCAGTCCTCCTGGACTAGCGAGCAGCTACGAGCAGTACTTC
clone_size: NA; j_call: TRBJ1-6; d_call: TRBD1; v_call: TRBV25-1; cdr3_aa: CASSVGTGIYNSPLHF; cdr3_nt: TGTGCCAGCAGTGTGGGGACAGGAATCTATAATTCACCCCTCCACTTT
clone_size: NA; j_call: TRBJ1-2; d_call: TRBD1; v_call: TRBV15; cdr3_aa: CATSSLAGGQRGYTF; cdr3_nt: TGTGCCACCAGCAGCTTGGCAGGGGGCCAGAGAGGCTACACCTTC
clone_size: NA; j_call: TRBJ2-7; d_call: TRBD1; v_call: TRBV6-5; cdr3_aa: CASSPTGVGTYEQYF; cdr3_nt: TGTGCCAGCAGCCCGACAGGGGTCGGGACCTACGAGCAGTACTTC
clone_size: NA; j_call: TRBJ1-5; d_call: NA; v_call: TRBV19; cdr3_aa: CASSILPGQNGQPQHF; cdr3_nt: TGTGCCAGTAGTATATTACCCGGACAGAATGGGCAGCCCCAGCATTTT
clone_size: NA; j_call: TRBJ2-5; d_call: TRBD1; v_call: TRBV7-8; cdr3_aa: CASSLAWTGGVETQYF; cdr3_nt: TGTGCCAGCAGCTTAGCTTGGACAGGGGGCGTCGAGACCCAGTACTTC
clone_size: once; j_call: TRBJ2-5; d_call: TRBD1; v_call: TRBV7-8; cdr3_aa: CASSKQGASLETQYF; cdr3_nt: TGTGCCAGCAGCAAACAGGGGGCATCTCTGGAGACCCAGTACTTC
clone_size: many; j_call: TRBJ2-2; d_call: NA; v_call: TRBV3-1; cdr3_aa: CASSQQGHSTGELFF; cdr3_nt: TGTGCCAGCAGCCAACAGGGACACTCAACCGGGGAGCTGTTTTTT
clone_size: few; j_call: TRBJ2-2; d_call: NA; v_call: TRBV2; cdr3_aa: CASSSRRGRGTGELFF; cdr3_nt: TGTGCCAGCAGTTCCCGGCGGGGGCGAGGCACCGGGGAGCTGTTTTTT
clone_size: NA; j_call: TRBJ1-3; d_call: NA; v_call: TRBV2; cdr3_aa: CASRRGGQGSGNTIYF; cdr3_nt: TGTGCCAGCCGGCGAGGGGGTCAGGGGTCCGGAAACACCATATATTTT
clone_size: many; j_call: TRBJ2-7; d_call: TRBD2; v_call: TRBV5-1; cdr3_aa: CASVSREGGIYEQYF; cdr3_nt: TGCGCCAGCGTATCGAGGGAGGGCGGAATCTACGAGCAGTACTTC
clone_size: many; j_call: TRBJ1-2; d_call: NA; v_call: TRBV4-2; cdr3_aa: CASSQEPQANYGYTF; cdr3_nt: TGTGCCAGCAGCCAAGAACCACAGGCCAACTATGGCTACACCTTC
clone_size: many; j_call: TRBJ1-2; d_call: TRBD1; v_call: TRBV7-2; cdr3_aa: CASSLERSGGNYGYTF; cdr3_nt: TGTGCCAGCAGCTTAGAGAGGTCAGGGGGCAACTATGGCTACACCTTC
clone_size: NA; j_call: TRBJ2-1; d_call: NA; v_call: TRBV29-1; cdr3_aa: CSEVGYNEQFF; cdr3_nt: TGCAGCGAAGTGGGTTACAATGAGCAGTTCTTC
clone_size: NA; j_call: TRBJ1-2; d_call: NA; v_call: TRBV6-2/TRBV6-3; cdr3_aa: CASSEGTLNYGYTF; cdr3_nt: TGTGCCAGCAGTGAAGGGACACTTAACTATGGCTACACCTTC